A single sample is the source of the 17 T cell receptor beta chains below, sequenced in a study of vaccination and CD4 T cells after COVID-19. Cultured CD4+ T cell DNA was sequenced using the Oncomine TCR Beta short-read assay. Using its own MiXCR run on the PCR reads, TCRdb lists one record per CDR3 protein. The top ten clones hold 3% to 3.5% of a sample with 25,000 or so distinct CDR3 sequences, roughly 38% of them seen once. No antigen has been identified for these receptors. Time point indicated: late sampling 161 to 241 days after vaccination in a few convalescent patients. As to treatment: approximately 10-day PBMC culture with coronavirus spike peptide pools or control peptides (ViraFEST assay). The sample was CD4+ T cells from blood, cultured in vitro, taken about 7 months after SARS-CoV-2 vaccination. The receptors here all came from a human donor who had recovered from COVID-19.

There are a few counts of this clonotype. V and J are TRBV20-1 and TRBJ2-3, with TRBD2 as a possible D gene (5 bases). The CDR3 has 12 amino acids. Between the trimmed V and J ends, which lost 0 bases and 11 bases, there was a span of 12 bases. Germline V gives CDR1 DFQATT, CDR2 SNEGSKA (reference sequence). DNA of the CDR3: TGCAGTGCTAGAGACCGGTCTAGCTGGCAGTATTTT. Encoded protein: CSARDRSSWQYF.

In this sample, this clonotype turned up a few times. The DNA for the CDR3 is TGTGCCAGCAGCACGGGACTAGCGGCCGGGGAGCTGTTTTTT. The encoded protein is CASSTGLAAGELFF. The chain has TRBV7-3 and TRBJ2-2; 11 bases are a match to TRBD2. The V and J ends lost 5 bases and 6 bases, in that order; junction bases with no gene match: 2. The CDR3 is 14 residues long. CDR1 is SGHTA, CDR2 FQGTGA, per germline.

This clonotype was counted a few times. The chain employs TRBV20-1 and TRBJ2-2, with no clear D. This CDR3 comprises 14 residues. Trimming removed 4 bases at V and 2 bases at J, with 11 bases between. Germline CDR1 DFQATT, CDR2 SNEGSKA (reference sequence). This CDR3 reads CSAISPGNTGELFF. The CDR3 DNA is TGCAGTGCTATAAGCCCGGGTAACACCGGGGAGCTGTTTTTT.

The chain employs TRBV20-1 and TRBJ2-2, with TRBD1 matching over 9 bases. The CDR3 runs 16 residues. V lost 5 bases, J lost 5 bases, and 12 bases stayed unmatched. CDR1 is DFQATT, CDR2 SNEGSKA, per germline (reference sequence). The CDR3 nucleotides are TGCAGTGCTTTAGGGCCTGGACAGGGGAGGACCGGGGAGCTGTTTTTT. It encodes CSALGPGQGRTGELFF.

The V and J genes are TRBV25-1 and TRBJ2-5; TRBD2 agrees at 13 bases. Germline V gene sequence: CDR1 MGHDK, CDR2 SYGVNS. The CDR3 runs to 14 residues. J lost 1 base, V lost 8 bases, and 1 base had no gene match. Here the CDR3 reads CASGTSGTQETQYF. CDR3 DNA sequence: TGTGCCAGCGGGACTAGCGGGACCCAAGAGACCCAGTACTTC.

The chain combines TRBV6-2 or TRBV6-3 with TRBJ1-2, with D possibly TRBD1 on 6 matching bases. V shed 0 bases and J shed 5 bases, with 16 bases lying between them. Germline loops: CDR1 MNHEY, CDR2 SVGEGT. This CDR3 has 16 residues. The CDR3 is CASSYSTGRGTYGYTF. The CDR3 nucleotides read TGTGCCAGCAGTTACTCGACCGGCAGGGGCACTTATGGCTACACCTTC.

This clonotype appeared a few times. V gene TRBV20-1 combines with J gene TRBJ2-3; no definite D call. Germline V lookup: CDR1 DFQATT, CDR2 SNEGSKA (reference sequence). The CDR3 is 14 amino acids. Trimming removed 6 bases from V and 4 bases from J, with 17 bases in between. The CDR3 sequence: CSATPVDVADTQYF. The DNA for the CDR3 is TGCAGTGCGACCCCTGTAGACGTGGCAGATACGCAGTATTTT.

This chain links TRBV28 with TRBJ1-2; D gene uncertain. V was pared by 5 bases and J by 1 base, with 11 bases between. The CDR3 contains 14 residues. Looked up from germline, CDR1 is MDHEN and CDR2 is SYDVKM. The chain's CDR3 is CASSPKLRNYGYTF. Written as DNA, the CDR3 is TGTGCCAGCAGTCCCAAACTGCGTAACTATGGCTACACCTTC.

This clonotype rates as medium-sized. This chain connects TRBV11-1 to TRBJ2-7; unclear D gene. The germline V gene has CDR1 SGHAT and CDR2 FQDESV (reference sequence). The germline V and J ends were trimmed by 3 bases and 0 bases, with 9 bases remaining between them. There are 14 residues in the CDR3. Here the CDR3 reads CASSFGPSSYEQYF. The CDR3 coding sequence is TGTGCCAGCAGCTTTGGGCCGAGCTCCTACGAGCAGTACTTC. The full variable domain, in which reference TRBV11-1 and TRBJ2-7 provide the parts outside the CDR3, is EAEVAQSPRYKITEKSQAVAFWCDPISGHATLYWYRQILGQGPELLVQFQDESVVDDSQLPKDRFSAERLKGVDSTLKIQPAELGDSAMYLCASSFGPSSYEQYFGPGTRLTVT.

Regarding this clonotype: One end of the junction is discordant with germline, which a read error may explain. This chain uses TRBV7-2 with TRBJ2-1; either TRBD1 or TRBD2 may supply D (6 bases each). CDR1 is SGHTA, CDR2 FQGNSA, per germline. The CDR3 is 18 residues long. The CDR3 loop is CASSRRDGGRGFYSEQFF. CDR3 DNA: TGTGCCAGCAGCCGAAGGGACGGGGGCAGGGGATTCTACAGTGAGCAGTTCTTC.

The J gene is TRBJ2-7, the V gene TRBV20-1; D uncertain. Germline assignment: CDR1 DFQATT and CDR2 SNEGSKA (reference sequence). This CDR3 has 10 residues. V gave up 6 bases and J gave up 0 bases, with 3 bases separating them. The CDR3, as DNA: TGCAGTGCGACCTCCTACGAGCAGTACTTC. Translation: CSATSYEQYF.

The rearrangement links TRBV20-1 to TRBJ2-3; D may be TRBD2 (6 bases). The CDR3 covers 16 residues. CDR1 and CDR2 (germline): DFQATT, SNEGSKA (reference sequence). V shed 0 bases and J shed 1 base, with 14 bases lying between them. CDR3 loop: CSARDPGGGGTDTQYF. The CDR3 DNA is TGCAGTGCTAGAGATCCCGGGGGAGGCGGCACAGATACGCAGTATTTT.

This clonotype was seen a few times. For the CDR3, the DNA is TGCAGTGCTACCCCGGAACCGGGACGCTGGAACACTGAAGCTTTCTTT. It yields the protein CSATPEPGRWNTEAFF. J is TRBJ1-1 and V is TRBV20-1; TRBD1 is a possible D gene (5 bases). V was shortened by 4 bases and J by 1 base, with 19 bases between the two germline ends. Germline CDR1 is DFQATT and CDR2 is SNEGSKA (reference sequence). The CDR3 spans 16 residues.

This chain joins TRBV4-1 and TRBJ1-5; D is uncertain. V lost 0 bases and J lost 4, with 10 bases in between. This CDR3 spans 15 amino acids. Germline assignment: CDR1 MGHRA and CDR2 YSYEKL. CDR3: CASSQDGRANQPQHF. The CDR3 nucleotides read TGCGCCAGCAGCCAAGACGGGAGGGCTAATCAGCCCCAGCATTTT.

The genes are TRBV18 and TRBJ2-7; D gene unclear. The V end was cut by 2 bases, the J end by 2 bases, with 10 bases between. The V gene's germline CDR1 is KGHSH and CDR2 LQKENI. The CDR3 consists of 14 residues. The CDR3: CASSPETSPYEQYF. The CDR3 DNA reads as TGTGCCAGCTCACCAGAGACTTCCCCCTACGAGCAGTACTTC.

The chain joins TRBV28 to TRBJ1-2; 9 bases match TRBD1. CDR1 is MDHEN and CDR2 is SYDVKM in the germline V gene. After removal of 6 bases from V and 4 bases from J, the junction contained 3 bases not matched to a gene. CDR3 length: 13 residues. CDR3 protein: CASRDRGSYGYTF. The CDR3 coding sequence is TGTGCCAGCAGAGACAGGGGGTCCTATGGCTACACCTTC.

The chain joins TRBV24-1 to TRBJ2-5; D is ambiguous. Trimming removed 6 bases at V and 3 bases at J, with 16 bases between. This CDR3 is 15 amino acids long. Germline V gives CDR1 KGHDR, CDR2 SFDVKD. The chain's CDR3 is CATSQNRWREETQYF. The CDR3, as DNA: TGTGCCACCAGTCAGAATCGTTGGAGAGAAGAGACCCAGTACTTC.